This T cell receptor beta chain was identified in a study of T cell responses to AZD1222 COVID-19 vaccine. Trimming left V 4 bases short and J 4 bases short, with 6 bases between. Germline-derived CDR1 and CDR2 are MNHEY and SMNVEV (reference sequence). This CDR3 contains 12 residues. Assay used: immunoSEQ multiplex PCR; TCRdb lists only in-frame clones, some missing. In the table there are about 120,000 clones, roughly nine tenths of which are singletons. The specimen comprised peripheral blood, sampled on day 0 of AZD1222 vaccination. J is TRBJ2-3 and V is TRBV27, with D possibly TRBD2 on 5 matching bases. This receptor was identified in an adult in good health. CDR3 DNA: TGTGCCAGCAGTTCGCGGGCAGATACGCAGTATTTT. Residues: CASSSRADTQYF.